Each of the 27 T cell receptor beta chains below was sequenced from the same sample in a study of T-cell reconstitution after alpha-beta-depleted transplantation in children. The TCRbeta library incorporated unique molecular identifiers. Each CDR3 protein gets one entry after TCRdb re-called the PCR reads with MiXCR. The sample includes 220,000 or so distinct CDR3 sequences, 8.2% of them seen just once. Here the sequenced sample was PBMCs, mostly from graft donor cells, taken 180 days after TCRalphabeta/CD19-depleted stem cell transplant. The receptors shown here come from a male patient younger than 18 who had a stem cell transplant for acute lymphoblastic leukemia, so the T cells may come from the graft donor.

This sequence joins TRBV5-1 and TRBJ1-1, with D tentatively TRBD1 (5 bases). CDR1 and CDR2 (germline): SGHRS, YFSETQ. CDR3 length: 15 residues. The V end lost 0 bases, the J end lost 1 base, and 10 bases lay between the germline ends. The DNA for the CDR3 is TGCGCCAGCAGCTTGGGGGCAGGGAGGAACACTGAAGCTTTCTTT. Translating it yields CASSLGAGRNTEAFF. The full variable domain, rest sourced from reference TRBV5-1 and TRBJ1-1, is KAGVTQTPRYLIKTRGQQVTLSCSPISGHRSVSWYQQTPGQGLQFLFEYFSETQRNKGNFPGRFSGRQFSNSRSEMNVSTLELGDSALYLCASSLGAGRNTEAFFGQGTRLTVV.

This clonotype was found many times. The rearrangement links TRBV28 to TRBJ1-1; D might be TRBD1 (5 bases). Trimming took 3 bases from V and 3 from J, leaving 11 bases between them. CDR3 size: 14 residues. Germline values: CDR1 MDHEN, CDR2 SYDVKM. Here the CDR3 DNA reads TGTGCCAGCAGTTTGGGGGGACGGTACACTGAAGCTTTCTTT. As protein: CASSLGGRYTEAFF.

This clonotype was detected ten times or more. The chain is built from TRBV28 and TRBJ1-5; maybe TRBD1 (6 bases). The CDR3 is 14 residues long. The germline V gene encodes CDR1 MDHEN and CDR2 SYDVKM. With 6 bases removed from V and 2 bases from J, the gap between germline ends came to 11 bases. As DNA, the CDR3 is TGTGCCAGCAGCAGGGGAAAGGGCAATCAGCCCCAGCATTTT. It encodes CASSRGKGNQPQHF.

The sample holds many counts of this clonotype. The chain joins TRBV12-3 or TRBV12-4 to TRBJ1-5, with D perhaps matching TRBD1 (6 bases). The V end lost 3 bases, the J end lost 7 bases, and 10 bases lay between the germline ends. CDR3 length: 13 residues. The CDR3 here is CASSFSGGQPQHF. CDR3 nucleotides: TGTGCCAGCAGTTTCTCGGGGGGCCAGCCCCAGCATTTT.

Many counts were recorded for this clonotype. The chain is built from TRBV7-6 and TRBJ2-1; 9 positions agree with TRBD2. Losses at the gene ends were 4 bases for V and 9 bases for J; bases not matched to a gene: 13. This CDR3 region has 16 residues. Germline CDR1 and CDR2: SGHVS and FNYEAQ. The CDR3, as DNA: TGTGCCAGCAGCTCGACACGGCGGGAGGGAATGTTTGAGCAGTTCTTC. Translated, it gives CASSSTRREGMFEQFF.

In its sample, this clonotype was seen many times. The rearrangement joins TRBV29-1 to TRBJ1-2; tentative D call: TRBD1 (5 bases). The CDR3 is made up of 13 amino acids. Germline V gene lookup returns CDR1 SQVTM and CDR2 ANQGSEA. With 6 bases removed from V and 5 bases from J, the gap between germline ends came to 16 bases. The CDR3: CSVVTGTEYGYTF. DNA for the CDR3: TGCAGCGTAGTAACCGGGACGGAGTATGGCTACACCTTC.

This clonotype was seen repeatedly, ten times or more. This rearrangement joins TRBV7-3 to TRBJ2-3, with 10 bases fitting TRBD2. V shed 8 bases, J shed 5 bases, and the junction held 7 bases outside the gene matches. Germline CDR1 is SGHTA and CDR2 is FQGTGA. The CDR3 extends over 14 amino acids. This CDR3 reads CASAQGLARDTQYF. CDR3 DNA: TGTGCCAGCGCCCAGGGACTAGCGAGAGATACGCAGTATTTT.

The chain carries TRBV12-2 and TRBJ1-2. TRBV12-2 is assigned pseudogene status. There are 12 residues in the CDR3. The CDR3: CASQHSLYGYTF. The CDR3 DNA sequence: TGTGCAAGTCAGCACAGCCTCTATGGCTACACCTTC.

This clonotype showed up many times. The gene calls are TRBV4-1 and TRBJ2-5; D might be TRBD1 (6 bases). This CDR3 region has 18 residues. V shed 1 base and J shed 5 bases, with 23 bases lying between them. Germline assignment: CDR1 MGHRA and CDR2 YSYEKL. CDR3 loop: CASSQVSVPRGTGETQYF. The CDR3 coding sequence is TGCGCCAGCAGCCAAGTTAGTGTTCCCAGGGGAACGGGGGAGACCCAGTACTTC.

This clonotype was detected ten times or more. This chain uses TRBV28 with TRBJ2-7, with 7 bases identical to TRBD1. With 5 bases clipped from V and 7 bases from J, the junction kept 5 bases outside the gene matches. The germline V gene encodes CDR1 MDHEN and CDR2 SYDVKM. The CDR3 totals 12 residues. As DNA, the CDR3 is TGTGCCAGCAGTGCTGACAGGGATGAGCAGTACTTC. It encodes CASSADRDEQYF.

This clonotype appeared many times. The rearrangement joins TRBV11-1 to TRBJ1-1; D possibly corresponds to TRBD1 (5 bases). CDR1 is SGHAT and CDR2 is FQDESV in the germline V gene (reference sequence). The CDR3 totals 14 residues. Trimming cost V 5 bases and J 5 bases, with 15 bases left between them. CDR3 nucleotide sequence: TGTGCCAGCAGCCGAGATGGGGCCCGGACTGAAGCTTTCTTT. Protein product: CASSRDGARTEAFF.

The rearrangement links TRBV7-8 to TRBJ2-3; perhaps TRBD2 as D (7 bases). CDR1 SGHVS and CDR2 FQNEAQ come from the germline V gene. Trimming removed 1 base at V and 7 bases at J, with 9 bases between. This CDR3 has 13 residues. The CDR3 reads CASSLEGGNTQYF. The CDR3 DNA reads as TGTGCCAGCAGCTTAGAGGGGGGGAATACGCAGTATTTT. The full variable domain, rest sourced from reference TRBV7-8 and TRBJ2-3, is GAGVSQSPRYKVAKRGQDVALRCDPISGHVSLFWYQQALGQGPEFLTYFQNEAQLDKSGLPSDRFFAERPEGSVSTLKIQRTQQEDSAVYLCASSLEGGNTQYFGPGTRLTVL.

This clonotype was counted ten times or more. V and J are TRBV19 and TRBJ2-7; D is unresolved. Deletions cut 0 bases from V and 6 bases from J, with 9 bases between. Germline assignment: CDR1 LNHDA and CDR2 SQIVND (reference sequence). The CDR3 is 13 residues long. Written as DNA, the CDR3 is TGTGCCAGTAGTATAGAGGGCTGGCGCGAGCAGTACTTC. It yields the protein CASSIEGWREQYF.

This clonotype was seen ten or more times. This chain links TRBV12-3 or TRBV12-4 with TRBJ2-7; either TRBD1 or TRBD2 may supply D (5 bases each). V was pared by 3 bases and J by 0 bases, with 18 bases between. The CDR3 covers 17 residues. The CDR3 DNA is TGTGCCAGCAGTTTTCACCAGGGCGTGAGGGCCTCCTACGAGCAGTACTTC. This gives the protein CASSFHQGVRASYEQYF.

This clonotype was observed many times. The chain's CDR3 is CASSYRTSGRKNEQFF. In DNA form, the CDR3 reads TGTGCCAGCAGCTACCGGACTAGCGGGAGAAAGAATGAGCAGTTCTTC. J is TRBJ2-1 and V is TRBV5-6; 13 bases are shared with TRBD2. V was pared by 3 bases and J by 7 bases, with 7 bases of the junction left unmatched. This CDR3 spans 16 amino acids. Germline V CDR1 and CDR2: SGHDT, YYEEEE.

This clonotype was seen many times. This rearrangement joins TRBV4-1 to TRBJ1-2; possible D gene TRBD1, 6 bases. V was pared by 4 bases and J by 6 bases, with 15 bases between. Germline CDR1 reads MGHRA; CDR2 reads YSYEKL. The CDR3 sequence is 14 residues long. In DNA form, the CDR3 reads TGCGCCAGCAGCCTTAGGGCGAGGGGGGATGGCTACACCTTC. It is translated as CASSLRARGDGYTF.

In its sample, this clonotype was seen many times. V is TRBV5-4 and J is TRBJ1-1; unclear D gene. Germline loops: CDR1 SGHNT, CDR2 YYREEE (reference sequence). CDR3 length: 13 amino acids. Trimming removed 2 bases from V and 0 bases from J, with 5 bases in between. CDR3 region: CASSFAVNTEAFF. The DNA for the CDR3 is TGTGCCAGCAGCTTTGCGGTGAACACTGAAGCTTTCTTT.

Many counts were recorded for this clonotype. CDR3: CASSPPGGSYEQYF. The CDR3 coding sequence is TGTGCCAGCTCACCACCGGGCGGCTCCTACGAGCAGTACTTC. This sequence joins TRBV18 and TRBJ2-7; D is undetermined. Trimming stripped 0 bases from V and 0 bases from J, with 6 bases between. The CDR3 spans 14 residues. Looked up from germline, CDR1 is KGHSH and CDR2 is LQKENI.

The sample holds a few counts of this clonotype. V usage is TRBV14 and J usage is TRBJ2-1; weak D call: TRBD2 (5 bases). This CDR3 has 16 residues. The germline V and J ends were trimmed by 4 bases and 9 bases, with 22 bases remaining between them. Germline CDR1 SGHDN, CDR2 FVKESK. In nucleotides, the CDR3 is TGTGCCAGCAGCCCCAATCTTCTAGGACTGAAGGGTGAGCAGTTCTTC. This gives the protein CASSPNLLGLKGEQFF.

The table lists this clonotype with many counts. The chain employs TRBV11-1 and TRBJ2-2; TRBD2 aligns across 8 bases. The V gene end was trimmed by 1 base and the J gene end by 1 base; junction bases not matched to a gene: 5. CDR1 SGHAT and CDR2 FQDESV come from the germline V gene (reference sequence). The CDR3 is 17 residues long. The CDR3 nucleotides read TGTGCCAGCAGCTTAGTTGCGGGGGGACTGAACACCGGGGAGCTGTTTTTT. Protein: CASSLVAGGLNTGELFF.

Many counts were recorded for this clonotype. The CDR3 DNA sequence: TGTGCCAGCCGGGACACCTCCTACAATGAGCAGTTCTTC. Its translation is CASRDTSYNEQFF. V usage is TRBV6-5 and J usage is TRBJ2-1; perhaps TRBD1 as D (6 bases). This CDR3 comprises 13 residues. Trimming pared 8 bases from V and 0 bases from J, leaving 8 bases between. Germline V gene data show CDR1 as MNHEY and CDR2 as SVGAGI.

This clonotype appeared many times. The chain employs TRBV5-1 and TRBJ2-5; 10 bases align to TRBD2. The CDR3 runs 14 residues. Germline loops: CDR1 SGHRS, CDR2 YFSETQ. Losses at the gene ends were 4 bases for V and 3 bases for J; bases not matched to a gene: 3. CDR3 nucleotide sequence: TGCGCCAGCAGCCTAGCGGGAGACAAAGAGACCCAGTACTTC. The encoded protein is CASSLAGDKETQYF.

This clonotype appeared many times. This chain uses TRBV12-3 or TRBV12-4 with TRBJ1-6; D uncertain. Trimming pared 5 bases from V and 6 bases from J, leaving 2 bases between. The CDR3 runs 11 residues. For the CDR3, the DNA is TGTGCCAGCAGTGGTAATTCACCCCTCCACTTT. It encodes CASSGNSPLHF.

This clonotype has a handful of counts. The chain uses TRBV20-1 and TRBJ1-5; no firm D call. There are 14 residues in the CDR3. Germline V gives CDR1 DFQATT, CDR2 SNEGSKA (reference sequence). Trimming left V 4 bases short and J 9 bases short, with 19 bases between. CDR3 loop: CSATLRVKAGPQHF. DNA for the CDR3: TGCAGTGCTACTCTTCGAGTAAAGGCGGGGCCCCAGCATTTT.

This clonotype was recorded at least ten times. J is TRBJ2-1 and V is TRBV6-5; D is unresolved. Germline values: CDR1 MNHEY, CDR2 SVGAGI. Trimming pared 4 bases from V and 0 bases from J, leaving 13 bases between. CDR3 length: 16 residues. The CDR3 coding sequence is TGTGCCAGCAGTTCTCACCCCAAGAGCTCCTACAATGAGCAGTTCTTC. The encoded protein is CASSSHPKSSYNEQFF.

This clonotype has at least ten counts. The chain uses TRBV5-1 and TRBJ2-7; TRBD1 matches at 7 bases. Germline-derived CDR1 and CDR2 are SGHRS and YFSETQ. Trimming cost V 2 bases and J 7 bases; bases outside gene matches: 6. There are 13 residues in the CDR3. CDR3 DNA sequence: TGCGCCAGCAGCTTAAGGGGGCCAGGGGAGCAGTACTTC. This translates into CASSLRGPGEQYF.

This clonotype appeared many times. The junction does not match germline at one end; this may be a read error. The chain joins TRBV7-2 to TRBJ2-3; TRBD2 is a possible D gene (5 bases). Germline loops: CDR1 SGHTA, CDR2 FQGNSA. This CDR3 comprises 14 residues. The CDR3 DNA sequence: TGTGCCAGCCGCTTGAGGACTTCCACAGATACGCAGTATTTT. Protein: CASRLRTSTDTQYF.